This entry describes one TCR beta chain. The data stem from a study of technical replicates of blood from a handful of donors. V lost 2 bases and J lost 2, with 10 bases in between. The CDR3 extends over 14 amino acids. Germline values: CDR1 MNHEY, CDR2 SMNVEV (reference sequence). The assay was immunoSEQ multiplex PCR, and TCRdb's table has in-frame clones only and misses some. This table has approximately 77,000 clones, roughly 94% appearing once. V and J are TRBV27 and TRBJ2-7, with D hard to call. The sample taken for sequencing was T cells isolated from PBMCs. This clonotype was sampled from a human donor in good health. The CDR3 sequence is CASSLTSVAYEQYF. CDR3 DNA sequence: TGTGCCAGCAGTTTAACGTCAGTGGCCTACGAGCAGTACTTC.